The clone carrying this TCR beta chain was recorded at least ten times. Its antigen is undetermined. This CDR3 is built from 14 residues. Germline V gene data show CDR1 as MDHEN and CDR2 as SYDVKM. Trimming stripped 0 bases from V and 9 bases from J, with 12 bases between. This sample was taken from a study of read filtering for tumor transcriptome and immune sequencing. Whole-study context: R-ISS stage counts were 8 or 9 for I, 15 to 20 for II, six or seven for III. RNA-seq yielded only 85 to 1273 TCR reads, IR-seq about 4 to 10.27 million. Notes on the study in general: Approximately 80% of IR-seq clonotypes had one read, totaling 3% to 4.5% of reads; RNA-seq: approximately 75% and 45%.

The library was built from around 400 ng RNA with molecular barcoded adaptors for alpha/delta and beta/gamma chains. TCRdb analysed the reads with MiXCR anew, one entry per CDR3 protein. The repertoire holds approximately 43,000 distinct CDR3 sequences, with around an eighth as singletons. Sequencing used a population of CD138-negative cells sorted from bone marrow. The gene calls are TRBV28 and TRBJ1-5; no definite D call. This sequence was found in a donor at least 40 years old with multiple myeloma. The CDR3 DNA reads as TGTGCCAGCAGTTTATGGACCCAGCGGCGGCCCCAGCATTTT. Translating gives CASSLWTQRRPQHF.